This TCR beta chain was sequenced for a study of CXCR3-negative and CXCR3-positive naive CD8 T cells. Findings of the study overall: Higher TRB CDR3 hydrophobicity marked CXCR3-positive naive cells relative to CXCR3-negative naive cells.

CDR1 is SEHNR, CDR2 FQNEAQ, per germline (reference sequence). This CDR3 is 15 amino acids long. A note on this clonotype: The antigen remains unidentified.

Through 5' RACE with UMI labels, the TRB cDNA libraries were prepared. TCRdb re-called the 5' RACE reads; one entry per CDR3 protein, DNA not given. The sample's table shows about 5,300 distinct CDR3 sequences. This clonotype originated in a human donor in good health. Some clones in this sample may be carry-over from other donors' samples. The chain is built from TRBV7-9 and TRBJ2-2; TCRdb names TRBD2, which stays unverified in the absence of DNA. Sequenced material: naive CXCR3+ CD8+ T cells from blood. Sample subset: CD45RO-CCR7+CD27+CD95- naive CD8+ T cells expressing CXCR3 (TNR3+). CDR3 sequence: CASSLSQSPTGELFF. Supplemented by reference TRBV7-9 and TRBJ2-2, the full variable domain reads DTGVSQNPRHKITKRGQNVTFRCDPISEHNRLYWYRQTLGQGPEFLTYFQNEAQLEKSRLLSDRFSAERPKGSFSTLEIQRTEQGDSAMYLCASSLSQSPTGELFFGEGSRLTVL.